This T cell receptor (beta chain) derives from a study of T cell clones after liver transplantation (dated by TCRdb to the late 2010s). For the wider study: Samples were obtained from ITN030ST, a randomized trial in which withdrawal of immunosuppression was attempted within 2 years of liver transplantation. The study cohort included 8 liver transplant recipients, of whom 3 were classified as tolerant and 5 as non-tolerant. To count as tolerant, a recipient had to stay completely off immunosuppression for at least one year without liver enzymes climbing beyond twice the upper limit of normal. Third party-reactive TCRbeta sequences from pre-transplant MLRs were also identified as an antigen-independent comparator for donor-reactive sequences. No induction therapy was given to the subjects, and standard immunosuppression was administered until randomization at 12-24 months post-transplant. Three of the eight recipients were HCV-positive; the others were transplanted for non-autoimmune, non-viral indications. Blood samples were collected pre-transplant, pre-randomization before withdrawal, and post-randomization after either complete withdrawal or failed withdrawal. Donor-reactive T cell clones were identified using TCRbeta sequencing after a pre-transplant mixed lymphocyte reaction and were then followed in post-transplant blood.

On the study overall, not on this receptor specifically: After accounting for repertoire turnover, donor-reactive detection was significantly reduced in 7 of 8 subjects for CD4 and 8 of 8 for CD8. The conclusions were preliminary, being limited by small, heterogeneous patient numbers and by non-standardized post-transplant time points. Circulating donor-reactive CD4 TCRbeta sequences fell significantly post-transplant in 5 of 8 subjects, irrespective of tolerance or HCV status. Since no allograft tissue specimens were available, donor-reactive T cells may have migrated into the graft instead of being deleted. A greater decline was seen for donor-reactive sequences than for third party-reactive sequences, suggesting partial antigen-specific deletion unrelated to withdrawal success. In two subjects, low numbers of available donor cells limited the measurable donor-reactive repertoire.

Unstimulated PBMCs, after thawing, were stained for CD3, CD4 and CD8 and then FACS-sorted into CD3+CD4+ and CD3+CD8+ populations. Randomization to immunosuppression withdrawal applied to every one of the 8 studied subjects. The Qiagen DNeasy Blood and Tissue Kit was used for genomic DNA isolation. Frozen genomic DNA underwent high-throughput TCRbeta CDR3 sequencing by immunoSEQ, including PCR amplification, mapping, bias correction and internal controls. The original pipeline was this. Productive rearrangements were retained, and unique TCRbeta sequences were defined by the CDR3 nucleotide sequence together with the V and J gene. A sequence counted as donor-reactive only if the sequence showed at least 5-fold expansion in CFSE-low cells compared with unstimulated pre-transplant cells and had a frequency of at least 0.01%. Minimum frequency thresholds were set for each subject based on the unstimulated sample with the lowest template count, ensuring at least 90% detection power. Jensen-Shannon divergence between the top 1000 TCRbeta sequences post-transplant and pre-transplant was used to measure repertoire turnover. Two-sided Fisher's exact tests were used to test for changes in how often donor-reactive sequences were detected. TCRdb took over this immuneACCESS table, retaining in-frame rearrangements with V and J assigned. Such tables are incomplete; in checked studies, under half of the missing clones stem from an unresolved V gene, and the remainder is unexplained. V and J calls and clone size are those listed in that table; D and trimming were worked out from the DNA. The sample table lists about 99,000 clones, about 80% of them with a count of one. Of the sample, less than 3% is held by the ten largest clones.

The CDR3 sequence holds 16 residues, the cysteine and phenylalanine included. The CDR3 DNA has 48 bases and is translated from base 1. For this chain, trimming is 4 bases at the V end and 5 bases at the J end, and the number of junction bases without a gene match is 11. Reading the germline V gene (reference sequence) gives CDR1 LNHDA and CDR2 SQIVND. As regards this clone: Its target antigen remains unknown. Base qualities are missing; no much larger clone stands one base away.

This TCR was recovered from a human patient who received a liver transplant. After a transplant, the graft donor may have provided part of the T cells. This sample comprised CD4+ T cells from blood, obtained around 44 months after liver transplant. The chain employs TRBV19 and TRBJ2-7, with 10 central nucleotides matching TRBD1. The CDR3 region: CASSRTAGQGENEQYF. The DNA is TGTGCCAGTAGTAGAACAGCCGGACAGGGGGAAAACGAGCAGTACTTC.